This T cell receptor beta chain was sequenced for a study of blood T cell repertoires in COVID-19. About the study: COVID-19 samples from acute and convalescent phases originated in the United States, Italy and Spain. Sources were T cells, B-cell-depleted T cells, or PBMCs; the material itself was cDNA or gDNA.

This clone is a singleton in its sample. Germline CDR1 reads MNHNY; CDR2 reads SVGAGI (reference sequence). V shed 6 bases and J 7 bases; nucleotides not matched to a gene: 9. This CDR3 region has 15 residues. As originally analysed: Nucleated cell counts were estimated from reference gene primer amplification. Sequencing was performed with immunoSEQ multiplex PCR; in TCRdb, only in-frame clones are kept and a portion is missing. That table furnishes V, J and clone size, whereas the DNA furnished D and trimming. The table records almost 200,000 clones, roughly 80% of them present only once. It was during active infection that Seattle patients were enrolled and then longitudinally followed.

The sequenced sample consisted of peripheral blood. This chain connects TRBV6-6 to TRBJ1-2; the match to TRBD1 covers 12 bases. The sequence was obtained from a man aged 55 to 69 with COVID-19, enrolled during active disease. CDR3: CASSTPGQGARGYTF. CDR3 nucleotides: TGTGCCAGCAGCACTCCGGGACAGGGGGCCCGTGGCTACACCTTC.